Sequencing of this TCR beta chain was carried out in a study of T-cell memory formation after mild COVID-19. This clonotype was observed at least ten times. J gave up 2 bases and V 5 bases, and 6 bases lay outside the gene matches. Germline V gene sequence: CDR1 SGHVS, CDR2 FNYEAQ. This CDR3 is built from 15 residues. TCRdb analysed the 5' RACE reads with MiXCR anew, one entry per CDR3 protein. In the table there are about 110,000 distinct CDR3 sequences, about 15% of which are singletons. V usage is TRBV7-6 and J usage is TRBJ2-5; 9 bases agree with TRBD1. The sample consisted of PBMCs or a T cell subset sorted from them (not recorded which). The TCR was taken from an adult woman who had mild COVID-19 (a few samples of this study predate the infection). Cell type and time point are not known. The CDR3 nucleotides read TGTGCCAGCAGCATAGGGACAGGGCCGCAAGAGACCCAGTACTTC. It specifies CASSIGTGPQETQYF.